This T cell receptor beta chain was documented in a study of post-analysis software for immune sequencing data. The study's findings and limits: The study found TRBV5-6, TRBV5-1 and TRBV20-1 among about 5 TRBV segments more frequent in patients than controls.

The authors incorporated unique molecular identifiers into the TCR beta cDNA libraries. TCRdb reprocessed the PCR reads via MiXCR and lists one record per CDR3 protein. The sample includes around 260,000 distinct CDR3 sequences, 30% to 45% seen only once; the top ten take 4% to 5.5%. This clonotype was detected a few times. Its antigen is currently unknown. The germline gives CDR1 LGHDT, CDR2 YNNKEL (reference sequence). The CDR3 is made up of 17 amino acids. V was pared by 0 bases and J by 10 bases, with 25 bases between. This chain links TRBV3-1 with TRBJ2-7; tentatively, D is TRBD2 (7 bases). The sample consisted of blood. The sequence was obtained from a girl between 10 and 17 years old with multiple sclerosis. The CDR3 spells CASSQDPRGAAGEAQYF. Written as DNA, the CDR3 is TGTGCCAGCAGCCAAGACCCACGGGGGGCGGCAGGGGAGGCCCAGTACTTC.